This T cell receptor beta chain was observed in a study of T cells after yellow fever vaccination. About the study: SMART-Seq v4 Ultra Low Input served to prepare low-cell-number fractions.

CDR3 size: 14 residues. V lost 6 bases, J lost 4 bases, and 12 bases lay in between. Germline V gives CDR1 ENHRY, CDR2 SYGVKD. General study findings and limits: A small proportion of clonotypes was detected in both the CD4 and CD8 compartments.

They built TCR cDNA with 5'RACE template switching, a step that put in a universal primer site and UMIs. MiXCR, applied by TCRdb to the 5' RACE reads, yields one record per CDR3 protein. The data show 200,000 to 300,000 distinct CDR3 sequences, roughly 3.7% seen once. In this sample, this clonotype turned up many times. Its antigen is unidentified. The chain links TRBV10-3 to TRBJ2-2, with a possible D match to TRBD1 (6 bases). The sequencing here drew on PBMCs, taken 15 days after the yellow fever booster vaccination. The sequence was obtained from a young man who received the YFV17D yellow fever vaccine. As DNA, the CDR3 is TGTGCCATCAGATTGGACAGATCCACCGGGGAGCTGTTTTTT. Amino acids: CAIRLDRSTGELFF.